What follows are 23 T cell receptor beta chains derived from one specimen sequenced in a study of human T cells and chemical hapten exposure. Time point indicated: patch test 1, 2 weeks after DPC sensitization. Treatment here: therapeutic diphenylcyclopropenone sensitization with weekly scalp DPC. A single record per CDR3 protein comes from TCRdb applying MiXCR to the RACE reads. This table has 300,000 to 400,000 distinct CDR3 sequences, around 7% appearing once. The specimen was whole blood, collected in connection with sensitization to the hapten diphenylcyclopropenone (DPC). These receptor sequences come from a woman between 18 and 30 years old with alopecia areata. Some clones in this sample may be carry-over from other donors' samples.

This clonotype was recorded many times. The rearrangement joins TRBV7-9 to TRBJ2-3; D is ambiguous. The CDR3 runs 12 residues. From germline, CDR1 is SEHNR and CDR2 FQNEAQ (reference sequence). V was trimmed by 5 bases and J by 6 bases, leaving 9 bases between them. DNA for the CDR3: TGTGCCAGCAGCCCGCTCCCTGATACGCAGTATTTT. Encoded protein: CASSPLPDTQYF.

This clonotype showed up many times. The chain is built from TRBV12-3 or TRBV12-4 and TRBJ1-6; tentative D call: TRBD1 (5 bases). The CDR3 loop spans 16 amino acids. V was cut by 7 bases and J by 0 bases, with 13 bases left in between. The CDR3 coding sequence is TGTGCCAGCAAGGGACTCCGGAGCTCCTATAATTCACCCCTCCACTTT. This codes for CASKGLRSSYNSPLHF.

At least ten counts were recorded for this clonotype. V usage is TRBV12-3 or TRBV12-4 and J usage is TRBJ2-5, with 11 bases fitting TRBD2. The J segment lost 1 base and the V segment lost 6 bases, leaving 7 bases of the junction unmatched. The CDR3 totals 16 residues. In DNA, the CDR3 is TGTGCCAGCAGCCAGTTTAGCGGGGGGGCCCAAGAGACCCAGTACTTC. This sequence encodes CASSQFSGGAQETQYF.

There are a few counts of this clonotype. The CDR3 region is CASSQVGGHGYTF. The CDR3 nucleotides read TGTGCCAGCAGCCAAGTCGGAGGTCATGGCTACACCTTC. The V call is TRBV3-1, the J call TRBJ1-2; D ambiguous. Trimming removed 1 base from V and 6 bases from J, with 9 bases in between. Germline V lookup: CDR1 LGHDT, CDR2 YNNKEL (reference sequence). The length of the CDR3 is 13 residues.

This clonotype was counted between two and nine times. V gene TRBV7-9 combines with J gene TRBJ1-4; no clear D. The CDR3 contains 15 residues. Trimming left V 1 base short and J 7 bases short, with 13 bases between. The germline V gene encodes CDR1 SEHNR and CDR2 FQNEAQ (reference sequence). This CDR3 reads CASSLGRVEGEKLFF. CDR3 in DNA: TGTGCCAGCAGCTTAGGACGGGTTGAAGGTGAAAAACTGTTTTTT.

This clonotype occurred a few times. The V call is TRBV24-1, the J call TRBJ1-1, with D hard to call. This CDR3 has 16 amino acids. Germline CDR1 is KGHDR and CDR2 is SFDVKD. Trimming took off 0 bases at V and 9 bases at J, with 19 bases between the two ends. CDR3 amino acids: CATSDLHPNGDRQAFF. CDR3 bases: TGTGCCACCAGTGATTTGCACCCAAATGGTGACCGACAAGCTTTCTTT.

V is TRBV28 and J is TRBJ2-5; no clear D gene. The CDR3 length is 16 residues. Germline V gives CDR1 MDHEN, CDR2 SYDVKM. V was shortened by 3 bases and J by 2 bases, with 16 bases between the two germline ends. The CDR3 reads CASSLGHPYRQETQYF. The CDR3 DNA follows: TGTGCCAGCAGTTTGGGTCATCCCTACCGGCAAGAGACCCAGTACTTC.

CDR3 protein: CASSGPERTLSYEQYF. As DNA, the CDR3 is TGTGCCAGCAGTGGACCGGAACGAACACTCTCCTACGAGCAGTACTTC. The chain uses TRBV6-1 and TRBJ2-7; D is ambiguous. This CDR3 is 16 amino acids long. With 4 bases removed from V and 0 bases from J, the gap between germline ends came to 16 bases. Germline V gene data show CDR1 as MNHNS and CDR2 as SASEGT.

A few counts support this clonotype. V and J are TRBV12-5 and TRBJ2-1, with D possibly TRBD1 on 6 matching bases. Germline V gene sequence: CDR1 LGHNT, CDR2 FRNRAP. This CDR3 is built from 15 residues. Trimming shortened V by 5 bases and J by 8 bases, and 19 bases separated the two germline ends. The CDR3 sequence is CASGGLSSRGYEQFF. As DNA, the CDR3 is TGTGCTAGTGGTGGACTTAGTTCCAGGGGCTATGAGCAGTTCTTC. The entire variable domain, with the rest obtained from reference TRBV12-5 and TRBJ2-1, is as follows: DARVTQTPRHKVTEMGQEVTMRCQPILGHNTVFWYRQTMMQGLELLAYFRNRAPLDDSGMPKDRFSAEMPDATLATLKIQPSEPRDSAVYFCASGGLSSRGYEQFFGPGTRLTVL.

In this sample, this clonotype turned up many times. This rearrangement joins TRBV10-3 to TRBJ2-3, with D hard to call. Germline assignment: CDR1 ENHRY and CDR2 SYGVKD. With 3 bases removed from V and 1 base from J, the gap between germline ends came to 11 bases. The CDR3 contains 15 residues. CDR3: CAISEMASGTDTQYF. The CDR3 DNA is TGTGCCATCAGTGAAATGGCGAGTGGCACAGATACGCAGTATTTT.

This clonotype was recorded at least ten times. V usage is TRBV13 and J usage is TRBJ2-1; 9 bases map to TRBD2. V lost 5 bases to trimming and J lost 9 bases; unmatched junction nucleotides: 8. The CDR3 totals 14 residues. The germline gives CDR1 PRHDT, CDR2 FYEKMQ (reference sequence). The CDR3 DNA sequence: TGTGCCAGCAGCGTTAGCGGGGGAATCGGTGAGCAGTTCTTC. It codes for CASSVSGGIGEQFF.

In its sample, this clonotype was seen many times. The CDR3 bases are TGTGCCAGCAGTCCGACAGGATCTGCCTACGAGCAGTACTTC. Translation: CASSPTGSAYEQYF. The V call is TRBV28, the J call TRBJ2-7; D may be TRBD1 (6 bases). CDR1 is MDHEN, CDR2 SYDVKM, per germline. There are 14 residues in the CDR3. The V end lost 5 bases, the J end lost 2 bases, and 13 bases lay between the germline ends. The whole variable domain, remainder taken from reference TRBV28 and TRBJ2-7, is DVKVTQSSRYLVKRTGEKVFLECVQDMDHENMFWYRQDPGLGLRLIYFSYDVKMKEKGDIPEGYSVSREKKERFSLILESASTNQTSMYLCASSPTGSAYEQYFGPGTRLTVT.

A few counts support this clonotype. The chain has TRBV12-3 or TRBV12-4 and TRBJ1-3, with no clear D. The CDR3 loop spans 16 amino acids. V gave up 0 bases and J gave up 0 bases, with 9 bases separating them. The CDR3 loop is CASSLAHSISGNTIYF. The CDR3 DNA reads TGTGCCAGCAGTTTAGCCCACAGCATCTCTGGAAACACCATATATTTT.

The chain couples TRBV7-9 to TRBJ1-5; tentatively, D is TRBD1 (6 bases). This CDR3 is 15 amino acids long. V lost 6 bases and J 6 bases, leaving 18 bases between the germline ends. The V gene's germline CDR1 is SEHNR and CDR2 FQNEAQ (reference sequence). In nucleotides, the CDR3 is TGTGCCAGCAGTATCACAGGGAGAGGTTTTCAGCCCCAGCATTTT. This translates into CASSITGRGFQPQHF. Full variable domain (remainder filled in from reference TRBV7-9 and TRBJ1-5): DTGVSQNPRHKITKRGQNVTFRCDPISEHNRLYWYRQTLGQGPEFLTYFQNEAQLEKSRLLSDRFSAERPKGSFSTLEIQRTEQGDSAMYLCASSITGRGFQPQHFGDGTRLSIL.

The V gene is TRBV28, the J gene TRBJ1-5; D possibly corresponds to TRBD1 (6 bases). Germline V gene lookup returns CDR1 MDHEN and CDR2 SYDVKM. Trimming took off 6 bases at V and 0 bases at J, with 18 bases between the two ends. The CDR3 extends over 17 amino acids. CDR3 region: CASSPNTWTDSNQPQHF. The DNA of the CDR3 is TGTGCCAGCAGCCCCAATACTTGGACAGATAGCAATCAGCCCCAGCATTTT.

In its sample, this clonotype was seen many times. This sequence joins TRBV10-3 and TRBJ1-4; D call uncertain. Germline loops: CDR1 ENHRY, CDR2 SYGVKD. The CDR3 length is 15 residues. Trimming took 0 bases from V and 8 from J, leaving 13 bases between them. CDR3 in amino acids: CAISESVGEGEKLFF. The DNA for the CDR3 is TGTGCCATCAGTGAGTCGGTGGGCGAAGGGGAAAAACTGTTTTTT.

This clonotype was counted a few times. V gene TRBV5-1 combines with J gene TRBJ1-1, with 9 bases lining up with TRBD1. Looked up from germline, CDR1 is SGHRS and CDR2 is YFSETQ. This CDR3 is built from 15 residues. The ends lost 3 bases at V and 2 bases at J; junction bases unmatched: 5. CDR3: CASSSGTGLNTEAFF. In DNA, the CDR3 is TGCGCCAGCAGCTCCGGGACAGGGCTTAACACTGAAGCTTTCTTT. The variable domain in full, completed from reference TRBV5-1 and TRBJ1-1, reads KAGVTQTPRYLIKTRGQQVTLSCSPISGHRSVSWYQQTPGQGLQFLFEYFSETQRNKGNFPGRFSGRQFSNSRSEMNVSTLELGDSALYLCASSSGTGLNTEAFFGQGTRLTVV.

This clonotype has more than one count but fewer than ten. The chain is built from TRBV29-1 and TRBJ1-1; D not certain. CDR1 and CDR2 (germline): SQVTM, ANQGSEA. The V gene lost 0 bases and the J gene lost 5 bases, with 10 bases spanning the gap. This CDR3 has 13 residues. The CDR3 sequence: CSVEERRGTEAFF. CDR3 DNA: TGCAGCGTTGAAGAGAGACGTGGGACTGAAGCTTTCTTT.

This clonotype has ten or more counts. This chain joins TRBV18 and TRBJ2-1; D is unresolved. This CDR3 comprises 14 residues. Per the germline V gene, CDR1 is KGHSH and CDR2 is LQKENI. Trimming removed 0 bases at V and 6 bases at J, with 9 bases between. The DNA of the CDR3 is TGTGCCAGCTCACCACCATTTACGACCAATGAGCAGTTCTTC. Translation gives CASSPPFTTNEQFF.

J is TRBJ1-1 and V is TRBV12-3 or TRBV12-4; D gene unclear. The germline V and J ends were trimmed by 5 bases and 11 bases, with 12 bases remaining between them. CDR3 length: 11 residues. The CDR3 DNA follows: TGTGCCAGCAGTAGAGGTTTAGAGGCTTTCTTT. This translates into CASSRGLEAFF.

This clonotype has a count of ten or more. The chain joins TRBV28 to TRBJ2-7; D is unresolved. CDR1 is MDHEN, CDR2 SYDVKM, per germline. The CDR3 is made up of 11 amino acids. Trimming pared 6 bases from V and 6 bases from J, leaving 9 bases between. In DNA, the CDR3 is TGTGCCAGCAGCTATCCTTCCGAGCAGTACTTC. The encoded protein is CASSYPSEQYF.

This sequence joins TRBV7-9 and TRBJ1-1; D possibly corresponds to TRBD1 (5 bases). Trimming took off 5 bases at V and 10 bases at J, with 14 bases between the two ends. There are 12 residues in the CDR3. Germline-derived CDR1 and CDR2 are SEHNR and FQNEAQ (reference sequence). CDR3 residues: CASSPQGGRAFF. The CDR3 nucleotides read TGTGCCAGCAGCCCCCAGGGTGGACGAGCTTTCTTT. The entire variable domain, with the rest obtained from reference TRBV7-9 and TRBJ1-1, is as follows: DTGVSQNPRHKITKRGQNVTFRCDPISEHNRLYWYRQTLGQGPEFLTYFQNEAQLEKSRLLSDRFSAERPKGSFSTLEIQRTEQGDSAMYLCASSPQGGRAFFGQGTRLTVV.

Details on this clonotype: At one end, the junction sequence differs from germline, possibly due to a read error. This chain uses TRBV2 with TRBJ2-5; D is perhaps TRBD1 (5 bases). Germline V gene sequence: CDR1 SNHLY, CDR2 FYNNEI. The CDR3 consists of 14 residues. CDR3 region: CASAKGNLQEAQYF. The CDR3 DNA reads TGTGCCAGCGCAAAGGGGAACCTCCAAGAGGCCCAGTACTTC.